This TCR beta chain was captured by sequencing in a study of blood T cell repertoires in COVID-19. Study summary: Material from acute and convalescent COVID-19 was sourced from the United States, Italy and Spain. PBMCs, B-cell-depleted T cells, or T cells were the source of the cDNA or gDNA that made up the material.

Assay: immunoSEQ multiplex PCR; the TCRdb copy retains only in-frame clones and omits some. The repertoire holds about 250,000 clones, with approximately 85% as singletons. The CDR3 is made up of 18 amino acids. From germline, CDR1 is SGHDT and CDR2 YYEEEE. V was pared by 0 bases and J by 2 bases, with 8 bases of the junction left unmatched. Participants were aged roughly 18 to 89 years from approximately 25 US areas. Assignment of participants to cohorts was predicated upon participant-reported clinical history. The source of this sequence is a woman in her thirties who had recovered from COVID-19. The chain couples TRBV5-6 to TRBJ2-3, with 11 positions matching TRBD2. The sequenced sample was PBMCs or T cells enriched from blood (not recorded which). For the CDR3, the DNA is TGTGCCAGCAGCTTGGACCACCTAGCGGGAGGACCCACAGATACGCAGTATTTT. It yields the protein CASSLDHLAGGPTDTQYF.